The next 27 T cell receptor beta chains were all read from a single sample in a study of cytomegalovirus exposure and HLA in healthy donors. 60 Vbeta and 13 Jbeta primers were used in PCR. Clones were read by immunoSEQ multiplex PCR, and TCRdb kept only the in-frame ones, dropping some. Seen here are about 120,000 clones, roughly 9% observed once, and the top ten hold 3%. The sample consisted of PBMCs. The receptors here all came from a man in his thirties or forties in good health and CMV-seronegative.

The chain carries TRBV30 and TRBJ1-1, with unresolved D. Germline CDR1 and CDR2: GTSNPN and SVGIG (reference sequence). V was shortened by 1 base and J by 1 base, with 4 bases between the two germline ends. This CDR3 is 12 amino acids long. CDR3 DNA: TGTGCCTGGAGTGCTCGGAACACTGAAGCTTTCTTT. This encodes CAWSARNTEAFF.

CDR3 residues: CASSIRTGGDGYTF. CDR3 bases: TGTGCCAGTAGTATAAGGACAGGGGGTGATGGCTACACCTTC. The chain links TRBV19 to TRBJ1-2; 10 bases map to TRBD1. Germline trimming cut 2 bases from V and 6 bases from J; bases unmatched to any gene: 3. Looked up from germline, CDR1 is LNHDA and CDR2 is SQIVND (reference sequence). This CDR3 has 14 amino acids.

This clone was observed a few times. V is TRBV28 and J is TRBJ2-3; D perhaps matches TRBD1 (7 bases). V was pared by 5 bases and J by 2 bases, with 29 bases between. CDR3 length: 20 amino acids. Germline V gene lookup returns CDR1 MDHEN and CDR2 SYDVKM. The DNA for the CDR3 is TGTGCCAGCAGTCCCAATAAGGGGGCATCCGGGAGAGTTATCACAGATACGCAGTATTTT. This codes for CASSPNKGASGRVITDTQYF. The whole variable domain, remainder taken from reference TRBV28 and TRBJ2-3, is DVKVTQSSRYLVKRTGEKVFLECVQDMDHENMFWYRQDPGLGLRLIYFSYDVKMKEKGDIPEGYSVSREKKERFSLILESASTNQTSMYLCASSPNKGASGRVITDTQYFGPGTRLTVL.

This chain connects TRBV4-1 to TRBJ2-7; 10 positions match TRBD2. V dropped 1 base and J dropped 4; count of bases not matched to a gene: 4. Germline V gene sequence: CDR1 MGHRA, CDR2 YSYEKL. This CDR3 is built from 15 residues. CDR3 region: CASSQGASGSYEQYF. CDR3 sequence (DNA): TGCGCCAGCAGCCAAGGGGCTAGCGGGAGTTACGAGCAGTACTTC.

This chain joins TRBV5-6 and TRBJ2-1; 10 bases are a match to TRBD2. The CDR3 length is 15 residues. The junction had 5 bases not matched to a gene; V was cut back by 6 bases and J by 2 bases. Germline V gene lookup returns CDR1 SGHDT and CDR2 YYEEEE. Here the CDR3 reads CASKHGTSAYNEQFF. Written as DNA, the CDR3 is TGTGCCAGCAAGCATGGGACTAGCGCCTACAATGAGCAGTTCTTC.

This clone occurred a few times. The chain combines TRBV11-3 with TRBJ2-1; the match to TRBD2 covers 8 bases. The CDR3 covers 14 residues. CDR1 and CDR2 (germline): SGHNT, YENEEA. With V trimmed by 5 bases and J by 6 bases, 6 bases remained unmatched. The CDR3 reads CASSPGTRGNEQFF. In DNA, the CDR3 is TGTGCCAGCAGCCCTGGGACTAGGGGCAATGAGCAGTTCTTC.

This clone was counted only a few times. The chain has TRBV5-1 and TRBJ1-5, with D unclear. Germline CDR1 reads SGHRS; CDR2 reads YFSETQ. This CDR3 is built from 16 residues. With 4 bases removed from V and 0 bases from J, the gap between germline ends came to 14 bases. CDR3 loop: CASSPHTLYSNQPQHF. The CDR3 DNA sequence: TGCGCCAGCAGCCCACATACCTTGTATAGCAATCAGCCCCAGCATTTT.

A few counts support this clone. The CDR3 coding sequence is TGTGCCAGCATGGAGTTCGAGACCCAGTACTTC. Translated, it gives CASMEFETQYF. The gene calls are TRBV25-1 and TRBJ2-5; D remains ambiguous. V lost 7 bases and J lost 5, with 8 bases in between. The CDR3 loop spans 11 amino acids. The germline V gene has CDR1 MGHDK and CDR2 SYGVNS.

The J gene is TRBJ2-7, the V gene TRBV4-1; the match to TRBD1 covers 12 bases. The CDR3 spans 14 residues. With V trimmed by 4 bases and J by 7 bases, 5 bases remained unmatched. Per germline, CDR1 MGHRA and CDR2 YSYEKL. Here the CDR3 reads CASSLGQGAREQYF. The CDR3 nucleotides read TGCGCCAGCAGCCTGGGACAGGGGGCTCGGGAGCAGTACTTC.

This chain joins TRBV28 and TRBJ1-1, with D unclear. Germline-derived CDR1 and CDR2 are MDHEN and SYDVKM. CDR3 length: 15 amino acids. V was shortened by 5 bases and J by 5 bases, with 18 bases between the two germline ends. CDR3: CASSPDREGTTEAFF. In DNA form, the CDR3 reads TGTGCCAGCAGTCCAGACCGGGAGGGAACAACTGAAGCTTTCTTT.

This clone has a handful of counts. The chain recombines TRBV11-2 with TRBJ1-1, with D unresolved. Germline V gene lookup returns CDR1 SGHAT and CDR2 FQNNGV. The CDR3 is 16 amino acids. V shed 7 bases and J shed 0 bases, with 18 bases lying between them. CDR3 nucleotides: TGTGCCAGCACCCAGAGTAGACGGAGTATGAACACTGAAGCTTTCTTT. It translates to CASTQSRRSMNTEAFF.

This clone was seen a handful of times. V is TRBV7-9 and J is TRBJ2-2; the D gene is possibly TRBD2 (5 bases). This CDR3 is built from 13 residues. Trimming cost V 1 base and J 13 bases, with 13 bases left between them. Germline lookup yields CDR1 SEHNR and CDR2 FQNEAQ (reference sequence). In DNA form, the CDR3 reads TGTGCCAGCAGCTTAGGGTCCGATGAGGGGCTGTTTTTT. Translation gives CASSLGSDEGLFF.

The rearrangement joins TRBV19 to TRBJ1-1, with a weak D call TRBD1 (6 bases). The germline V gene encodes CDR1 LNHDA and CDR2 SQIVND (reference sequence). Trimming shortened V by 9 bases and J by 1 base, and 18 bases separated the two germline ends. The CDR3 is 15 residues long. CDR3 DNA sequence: TGTGCCAGCCAACACCGTGGGGGCGGGAACACTGAAGCTTTCTTT. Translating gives CASQHRGGGNTEAFF.

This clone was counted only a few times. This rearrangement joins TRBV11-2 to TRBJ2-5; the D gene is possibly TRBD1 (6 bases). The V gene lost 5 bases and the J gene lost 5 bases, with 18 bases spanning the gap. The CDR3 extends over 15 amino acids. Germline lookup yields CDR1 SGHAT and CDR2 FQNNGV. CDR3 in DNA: TGTGCCAGCAGCCGAACTGAGGGGGTCGGGGAGACCCAGTACTTC. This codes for CASSRTEGVGETQYF.

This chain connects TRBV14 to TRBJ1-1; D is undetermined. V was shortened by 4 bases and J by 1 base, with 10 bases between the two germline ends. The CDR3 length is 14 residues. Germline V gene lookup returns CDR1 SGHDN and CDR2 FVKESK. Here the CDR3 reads CASSRAGKNTEAFF. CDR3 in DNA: TGTGCCAGCAGCCGGGCCGGGAAGAACACTGAAGCTTTCTTT.

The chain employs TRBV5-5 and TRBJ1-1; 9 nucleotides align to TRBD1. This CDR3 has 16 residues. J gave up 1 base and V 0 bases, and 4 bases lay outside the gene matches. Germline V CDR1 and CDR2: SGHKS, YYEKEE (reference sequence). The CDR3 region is CASSLGVGQGNTEAFF. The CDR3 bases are TGTGCCAGCAGCTTGGGCGTGGGACAGGGGAACACTGAAGCTTTCTTT.

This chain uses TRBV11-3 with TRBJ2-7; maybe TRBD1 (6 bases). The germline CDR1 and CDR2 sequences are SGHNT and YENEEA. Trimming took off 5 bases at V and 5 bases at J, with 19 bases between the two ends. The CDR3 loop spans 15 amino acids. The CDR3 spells CASSPVAGDVDEQYF. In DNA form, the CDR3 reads TGTGCCAGCAGCCCCGTGGCAGGGGACGTCGACGAGCAGTACTTC.

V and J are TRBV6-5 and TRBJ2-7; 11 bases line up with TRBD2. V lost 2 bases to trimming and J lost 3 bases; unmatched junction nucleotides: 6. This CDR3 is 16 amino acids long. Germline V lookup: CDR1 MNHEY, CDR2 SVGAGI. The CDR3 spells CASSYPGLAGLYEQYF. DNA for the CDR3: TGTGCCAGCAGTTACCCCGGACTAGCGGGCCTCTACGAGCAGTACTTC.

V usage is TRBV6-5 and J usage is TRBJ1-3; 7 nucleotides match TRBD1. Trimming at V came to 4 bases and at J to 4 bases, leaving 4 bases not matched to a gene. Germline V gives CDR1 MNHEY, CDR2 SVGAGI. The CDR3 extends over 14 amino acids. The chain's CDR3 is CASSSPGGGNTIYF. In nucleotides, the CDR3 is TGTGCCAGCAGTTCCCCAGGGGGAGGAAACACCATATATTTT.

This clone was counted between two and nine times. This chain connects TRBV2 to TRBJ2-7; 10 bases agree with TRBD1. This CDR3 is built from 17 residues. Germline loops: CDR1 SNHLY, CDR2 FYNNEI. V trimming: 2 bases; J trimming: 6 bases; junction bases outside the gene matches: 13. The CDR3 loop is CASSESLLDRGRGEQYF. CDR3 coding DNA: TGTGCCAGCAGTGAATCCCTATTAGACAGGGGGCGCGGCGAGCAGTACTTC.

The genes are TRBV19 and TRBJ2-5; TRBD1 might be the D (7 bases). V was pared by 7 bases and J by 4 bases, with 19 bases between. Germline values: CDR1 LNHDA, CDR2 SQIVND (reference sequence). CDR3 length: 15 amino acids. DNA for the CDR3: TGTGCCAGTACCGACATGAGACAGGGAGGAGAGACCCAGTACTTC. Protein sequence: CASTDMRQGGETQYF.

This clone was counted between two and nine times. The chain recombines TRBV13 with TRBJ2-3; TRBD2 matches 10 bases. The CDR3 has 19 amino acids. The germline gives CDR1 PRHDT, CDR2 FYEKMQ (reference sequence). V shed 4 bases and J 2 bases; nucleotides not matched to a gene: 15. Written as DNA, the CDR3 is TGTGCCAGCAGCTCACCCCCGGGAACTAGCGGGATATTCACAGATACGCAGTATTTT. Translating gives CASSSPPGTSGIFTDTQYF.

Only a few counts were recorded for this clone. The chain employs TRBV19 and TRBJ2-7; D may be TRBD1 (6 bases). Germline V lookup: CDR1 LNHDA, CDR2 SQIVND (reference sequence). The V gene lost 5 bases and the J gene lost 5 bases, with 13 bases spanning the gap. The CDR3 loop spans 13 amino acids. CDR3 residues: CASSPYRAHEQYF. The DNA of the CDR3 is TGTGCCAGTAGTCCATACAGGGCCCACGAGCAGTACTTC.

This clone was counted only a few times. The CDR3 protein is CASSVGWSGEQFF. The DNA for the CDR3 is TGTGCCAGCAGTGTTGGCTGGTCCGGGGAGCAGTTCTTC. This chain uses TRBV25-1 with TRBJ2-1, with unresolved D. Germline V CDR1 and CDR2: MGHDK, SYGVNS. With 4 bases removed from V and 10 bases from J, the gap between germline ends came to 14 bases. The CDR3 contains 13 residues.

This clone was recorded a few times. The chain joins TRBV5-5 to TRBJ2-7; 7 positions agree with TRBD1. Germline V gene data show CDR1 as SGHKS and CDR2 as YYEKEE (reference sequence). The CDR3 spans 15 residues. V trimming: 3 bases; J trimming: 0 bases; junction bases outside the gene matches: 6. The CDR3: CASSWTWDSSYEQYF. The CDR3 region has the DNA TGTGCCAGCAGCTGGACCTGGGACAGCTCCTACGAGCAGTACTTC.

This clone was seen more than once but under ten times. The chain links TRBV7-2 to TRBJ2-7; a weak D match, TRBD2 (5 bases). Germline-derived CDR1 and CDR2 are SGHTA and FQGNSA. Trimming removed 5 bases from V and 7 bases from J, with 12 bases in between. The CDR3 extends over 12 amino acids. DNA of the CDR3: TGTGCCAGCAGCACAACTAGGAGGGAGCAGTACTTC. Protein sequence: CASSTTRREQYF.

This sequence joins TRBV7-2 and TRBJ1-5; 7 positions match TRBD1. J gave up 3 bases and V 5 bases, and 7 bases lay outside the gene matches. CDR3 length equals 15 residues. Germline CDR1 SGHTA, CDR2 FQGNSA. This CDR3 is CASSPYRGSNQPQHF. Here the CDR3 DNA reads TGTGCCAGCAGCCCCTACAGGGGATCCAATCAGCCCCAGCATTTT.